The 7 T cell receptor beta chains listed next were all sequenced from one sample in a study of blood T cell repertoires in COVID-19. Libraries were prepared by immunoSEQ multiplex PCR; TCRdb keeps only in-frame clonotypes and omits some of them. The sample records approximately 97,000 clones, 87% being singletons. The sample comprised peripheral blood. These receptors originate from a woman aged 50 to 60 with COVID-19, enrolled during active disease.

This sequence joins TRBV30 and TRBJ1-5, with D tentatively TRBD1 (6 bases). The CDR3 runs to 14 residues. The germline gives CDR1 GTSNPN, CDR2 SVGIG (reference sequence). Trimming stripped 3 bases from V and 1 base from J, with 10 bases between. The CDR3 DNA sequence: TGTGCCTGGAGCGGGGGGCCGAGCAATCAGCCCCAGCATTTT. Protein sequence: CAWSGGPSNQPQHF.

This chain joins TRBV7-6 and TRBJ1-1, with TRBD1 matching 7 bases. The CDR3 runs to 15 residues. Germline assignment: CDR1 SGHVS and CDR2 FNYEAQ. V dropped 2 bases and J dropped 1; count of bases not matched to a gene: 4. The CDR3 region has the DNA TGTGCCAGCAGCTTATCCCCAGGGGGGAACACTGAAGCTTTCTTT. Its translation is CASSLSPGGNTEAFF.

V and J are TRBV7-9 and TRBJ1-2; D call uncertain. CDR1 and CDR2 from the germline V gene are SEHNR and FQNEAQ (reference sequence). This CDR3 region has 16 residues. The ends were cut back, 5 bases at V and 3 bases at J, with 19 bases in the middle. Here the CDR3 reads CASSRGVGLSHYGYTF. In nucleotides, the CDR3 is TGTGCCAGCAGCCGCGGGGTCGGCCTCTCCCACTATGGCTACACCTTC.

V and J are TRBV19 and TRBJ1-1, with a possible D match to TRBD1 (6 bases). Germline-derived CDR1 and CDR2 are LNHDA and SQIVND (reference sequence). The CDR3 is 15 amino acids. V was trimmed by 2 bases and J by 7 bases, leaving 17 bases between them. In DNA, the CDR3 is TGTGCCAGTAGTATATTGGCAGGGGCAGAGGGTGAAGCTTTCTTT. Translated: CASSILAGAEGEAFF.

The V call is TRBV2, the J call TRBJ1-5; 10 nucleotides align to TRBD1. CDR1 SNHLY and CDR2 FYNNEI come from the germline V gene. This CDR3 is 14 amino acids long. J gave up 5 bases and V 6 bases, and 4 bases lay outside the gene matches. CDR3 coding DNA: TGTGCCAGCAGGGCCGGGACAGGGGATCAGCCCCAGCATTTT. It specifies CASRAGTGDQPQHF.

The CDR3 nucleotides are TGTGCCAGCAGGGAGGGGTTTGACAAAAACATTCAGTACTTC. As protein: CASREGFDKNIQYF. The rearrangement uses TRBV2 and TRBJ2-4; D possibly corresponds to TRBD2 (6 bases). Germline loops: CDR1 SNHLY, CDR2 FYNNEI. Trimming cost V 6 bases and J 3 bases, with 12 bases left between them. This CDR3 has 14 amino acids.

The V gene is TRBV3-1 (or the pseudogene TRBV3-2), the J gene TRBJ1-4; perhaps TRBD1 as D (6 bases). The CDR3 runs 15 residues. V was clipped by 1 base and J by 0 bases, with 6 bases between them. Per the germline V gene, CDR1 is LGHDT and CDR2 is YNNKEL (reference sequence). CDR3 nucleotides: TGTGCCAGCAGCCAAGGGACAGCAACTAATGAAAAACTGTTTTTT. This encodes CASSQGTATNEKLFF.